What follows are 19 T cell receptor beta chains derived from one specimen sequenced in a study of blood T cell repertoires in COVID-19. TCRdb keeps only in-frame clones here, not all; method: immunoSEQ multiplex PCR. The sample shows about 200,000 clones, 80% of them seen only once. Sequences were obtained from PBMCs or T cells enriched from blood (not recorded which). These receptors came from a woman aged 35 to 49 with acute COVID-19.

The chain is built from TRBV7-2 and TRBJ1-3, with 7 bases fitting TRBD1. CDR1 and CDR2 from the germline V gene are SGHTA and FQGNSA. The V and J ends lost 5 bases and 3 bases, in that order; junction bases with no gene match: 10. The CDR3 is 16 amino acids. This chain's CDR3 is CASSPHETGYGNTIYF. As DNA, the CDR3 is TGTGCCAGCAGCCCTCATGAGACAGGGTATGGAAACACCATATATTTT.

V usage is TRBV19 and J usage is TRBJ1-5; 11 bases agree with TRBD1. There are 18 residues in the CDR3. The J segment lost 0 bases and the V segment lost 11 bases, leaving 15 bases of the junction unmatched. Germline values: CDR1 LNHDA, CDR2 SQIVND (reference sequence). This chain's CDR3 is CAASPRRTGGVSNQPQHF. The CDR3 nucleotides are TGTGCCGCGTCGCCCCGGAGGACAGGGGGCGTTAGCAATCAGCCCCAGCATTTT.

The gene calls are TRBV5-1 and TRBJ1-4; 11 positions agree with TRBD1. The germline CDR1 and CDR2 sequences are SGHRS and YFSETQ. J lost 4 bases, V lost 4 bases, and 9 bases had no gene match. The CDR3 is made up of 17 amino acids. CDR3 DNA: TGCGCCAGCAGCCCGGGACAGGGGGTGCAGAGTAATGAAAAACTGTTTTTT. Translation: CASSPGQGVQSNEKLFF.

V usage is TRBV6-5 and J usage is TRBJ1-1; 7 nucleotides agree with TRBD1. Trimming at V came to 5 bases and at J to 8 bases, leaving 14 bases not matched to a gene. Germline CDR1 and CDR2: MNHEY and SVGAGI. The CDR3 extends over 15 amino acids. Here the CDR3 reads CASSPRTGQHGEAFF. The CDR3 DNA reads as TGTGCCAGCAGTCCACGGACAGGTCAGCACGGAGAAGCTTTCTTT.

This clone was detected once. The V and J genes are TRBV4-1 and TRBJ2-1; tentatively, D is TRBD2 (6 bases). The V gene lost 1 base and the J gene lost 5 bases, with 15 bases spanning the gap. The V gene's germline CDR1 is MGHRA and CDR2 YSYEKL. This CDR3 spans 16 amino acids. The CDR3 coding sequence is TGCGCCAGCAGCCAAGCCGGGGGTTTGATCGACAATGAGCAGTTCTTC. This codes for CASSQAGGLIDNEQFF.

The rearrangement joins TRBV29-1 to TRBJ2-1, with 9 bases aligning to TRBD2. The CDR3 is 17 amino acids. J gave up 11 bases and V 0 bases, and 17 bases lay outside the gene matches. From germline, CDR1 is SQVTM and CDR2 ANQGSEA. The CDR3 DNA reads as TGCAGCGTTGAAGATCGGCGGGAGGGCCGGTCTAGGGTTAAGCAGTTCTTC. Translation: CSVEDRREGRSRVKQFF.

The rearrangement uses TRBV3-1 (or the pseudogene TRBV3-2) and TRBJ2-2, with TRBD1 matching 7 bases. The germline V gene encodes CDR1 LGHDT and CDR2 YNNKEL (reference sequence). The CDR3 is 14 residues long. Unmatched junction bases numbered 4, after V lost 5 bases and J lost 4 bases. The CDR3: CASSTRQGTGELFF. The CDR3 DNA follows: TGTGCCAGCAGCACGCGACAGGGCACCGGGGAGCTGTTTTTT.

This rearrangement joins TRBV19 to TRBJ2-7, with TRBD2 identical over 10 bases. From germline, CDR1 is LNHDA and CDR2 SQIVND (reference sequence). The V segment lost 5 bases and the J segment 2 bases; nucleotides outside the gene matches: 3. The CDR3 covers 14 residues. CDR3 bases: TGTGCCAGTAGTGCCGGACTAGCGGCCTACGAGCAGTACTTC. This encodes CASSAGLAAYEQYF.

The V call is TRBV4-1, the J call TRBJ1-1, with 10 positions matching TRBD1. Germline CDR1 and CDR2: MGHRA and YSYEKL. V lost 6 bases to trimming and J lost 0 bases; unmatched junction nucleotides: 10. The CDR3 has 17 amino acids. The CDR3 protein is CASSSQSTGGLNTEAFF. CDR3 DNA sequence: TGCGCCAGCAGTTCCCAGTCGACAGGGGGCTTGAACACTGAAGCTTTCTTT.

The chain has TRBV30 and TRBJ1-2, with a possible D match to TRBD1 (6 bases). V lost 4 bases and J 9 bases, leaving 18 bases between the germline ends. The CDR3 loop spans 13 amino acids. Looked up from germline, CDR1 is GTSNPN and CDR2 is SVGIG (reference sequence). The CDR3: CAWKSYEDSSYTF. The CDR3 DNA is TGTGCCTGGAAGAGTTATGAGGACAGCAGCTACACCTTC.

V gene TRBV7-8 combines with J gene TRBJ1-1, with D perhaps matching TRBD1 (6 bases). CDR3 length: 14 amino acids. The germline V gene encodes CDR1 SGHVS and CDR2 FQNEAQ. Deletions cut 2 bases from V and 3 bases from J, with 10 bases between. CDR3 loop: CASSLLGQYTEAFF. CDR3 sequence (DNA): TGTGCCAGCAGCTTACTTGGACAGTACACTGAAGCTTTCTTT.

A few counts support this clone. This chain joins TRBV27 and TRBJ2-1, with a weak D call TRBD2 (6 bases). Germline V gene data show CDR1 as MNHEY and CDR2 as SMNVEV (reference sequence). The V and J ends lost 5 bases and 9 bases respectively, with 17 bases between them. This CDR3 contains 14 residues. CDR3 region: CASSLLSRRGEQFF. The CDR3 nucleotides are TGTGCCAGCAGTCTTCTTAGTCGGAGGGGTGAGCAGTTCTTC.

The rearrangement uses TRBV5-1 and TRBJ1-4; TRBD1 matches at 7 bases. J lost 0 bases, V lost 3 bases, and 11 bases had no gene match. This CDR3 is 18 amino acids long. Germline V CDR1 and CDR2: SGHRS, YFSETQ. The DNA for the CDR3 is TGCGCCAGCAGCTACGGCCTCAGGGGGAGTACAACTAATGAAAAACTGTTTTTT. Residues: CASSYGLRGSTTNEKLFF. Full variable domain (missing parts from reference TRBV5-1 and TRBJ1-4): KAGVTQTPRYLIKTRGQQVTLSCSPISGHRSVSWYQQTPGQGLQFLFEYFSETQRNKGNFPGRFSGRQFSNSRSEMNVSTLELGDSALYLCASSYGLRGSTTNEKLFFGSGTQLSVL.

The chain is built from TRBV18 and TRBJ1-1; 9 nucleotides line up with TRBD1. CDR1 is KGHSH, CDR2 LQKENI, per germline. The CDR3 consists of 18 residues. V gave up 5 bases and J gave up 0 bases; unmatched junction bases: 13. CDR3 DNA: TGTGCCAGCTCAAAAAACTACCTACAGGGGGCGATGAACACTGAAGCTTTCTTT. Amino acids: CASSKNYLQGAMNTEAFF.

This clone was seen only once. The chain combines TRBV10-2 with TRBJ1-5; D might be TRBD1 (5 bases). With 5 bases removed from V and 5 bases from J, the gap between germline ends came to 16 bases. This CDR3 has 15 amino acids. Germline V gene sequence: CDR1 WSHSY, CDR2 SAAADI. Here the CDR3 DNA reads TGCGCCAGCAGTTCCACGGCAGGGCCTTATCAGCCCCAGCATTTT. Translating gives CASSSTAGPYQPQHF.

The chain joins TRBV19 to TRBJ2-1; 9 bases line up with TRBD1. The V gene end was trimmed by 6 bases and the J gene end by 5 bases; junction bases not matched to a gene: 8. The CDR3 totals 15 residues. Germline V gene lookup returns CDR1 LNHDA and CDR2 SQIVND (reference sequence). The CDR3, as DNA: TGTGCCAGTAGAGATCCGGGACAGGGTCACAATGAGCAGTTCTTC. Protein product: CASRDPGQGHNEQFF. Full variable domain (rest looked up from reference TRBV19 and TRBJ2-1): DGGITQSPKYLFRKEGQNVTLSCEQNLNHDAMYWYRQDPGQGLRLIYYSQIVNDFQKGDIAEGYSVSREKKESFPLTVTSAQKNPTAFYLCASRDPGQGHNEQFFGPGTRLTVL.

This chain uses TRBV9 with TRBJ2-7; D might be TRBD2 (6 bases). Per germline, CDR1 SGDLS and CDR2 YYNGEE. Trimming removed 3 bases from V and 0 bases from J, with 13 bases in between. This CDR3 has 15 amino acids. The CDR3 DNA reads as TGTGCCAGCAGCGCCATAGCGGACGGCTCCTACGAGCAGTACTTC. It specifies CASSAIADGSYEQYF.

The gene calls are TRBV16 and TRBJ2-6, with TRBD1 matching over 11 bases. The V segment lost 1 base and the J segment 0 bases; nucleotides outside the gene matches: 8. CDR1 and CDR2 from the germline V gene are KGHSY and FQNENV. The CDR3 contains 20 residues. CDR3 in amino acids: CASSQFHGTGGSSGANVLTF. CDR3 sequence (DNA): TGTGCCAGCAGCCAATTCCACGGGACAGGGGGTAGCTCTGGGGCCAACGTCCTGACTTTC.

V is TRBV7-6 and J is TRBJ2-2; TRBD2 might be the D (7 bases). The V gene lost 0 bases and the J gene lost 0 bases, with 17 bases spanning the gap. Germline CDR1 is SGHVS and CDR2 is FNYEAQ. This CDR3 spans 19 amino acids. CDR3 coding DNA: TGTGCCAGCAGCTTAGCCCCTTTGGGGGGGGCCACGAACACCGGGGAGCTGTTTTTT. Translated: CASSLAPLGGATNTGELFF.